The entry that follows covers one T cell receptor (beta chain) sequence. TCRdb analysed the RT-PCR reads with MiXCR anew, one entry per CDR3 protein. The sample records hundreds of thousands of distinct CDR3 sequences, more than 13% being singletons. Germline V gene lookup returns CDR1 SNHLY and CDR2 FYNNEI. The CDR3 contains 14 residues. V dropped 7 bases and J dropped 5 bases, with 14 bases sitting between them. The receptor's source is a female donor in good health, serving as a healthy control. The sample comprised memory CD4+ T cells from blood. This chain uses TRBV2 with TRBJ1-4; perhaps TRBD1 as D (5 bases). The CDR3 nucleotides read TGTGCCAGCATGGGGGACCATTGGAATGAAAAACTGTTTTTT. Translating gives CASMGDHWNEKLFF.